This T cell receptor beta chain originates from a study of T-cell memory formation after mild COVID-19. Overall study context: TCR clusters showed largely donor specificity. Whole-study results and caveats: Clones that contracted from day 15 to 85 were balanced CD4/CD8, while later expanders leaned CD4+. Researchers found some responding clones in pre-infection memory, a sign that cross-reactive memory joined. Contracting CD4+ clones sat mainly in CM and EM; CD8+ in EMRA.

This clonotype has just a few counts. Its antigen is undetermined. Germline CDR1 SEHNR, CDR2 FQNEAQ (reference sequence). The CDR3 has 15 amino acids. The V gene end was trimmed by 2 bases and the J gene end by 2 bases; junction bases not matched to a gene: 1. TCRdb re-called the 5' RACE reads with MiXCR, one entry per CDR3 protein. The sample contains roughly 560,000 distinct CDR3 sequences, roughly 20% of which appear only once. The gene calls are TRBV7-9 and TRBJ2-4; 9 bases fit TRBD2. What was sequenced was PBMCs or a T cell subset sorted from them (not recorded which). This receptor was taken from an adult woman who had mild COVID-19 (a few samples of this study predate the infection). Cell type and time point are not known. The CDR3 nucleotides read TGTGCCAGCAGCTTACCTAGCGGGACCAAAAACATTCAGTACTTC. Its protein product is CASSLPSGTKNIQYF.